Presented here are 10 T cell receptor beta chains from one specimen sequenced in a study of human versus mouse CDR3 diversity and MHC coevolution. Here immunoSEQ multiplex PCR was the method, and the copy in TCRdb shows in-frame clones only, minus some. Of 86,000 or so clones in the sample, around 93% are singletons; the top ten hold more than 1.1%. Material for sequencing was naive CD4+ T cells from blood. As for subset: CD45RO-negative CD62L-positive naive CD4 T cells. The receptor set was obtained from a person aged 25 to 69 in good health.

The rearrangement uses TRBV28 and TRBJ1-2; D remains ambiguous. CDR3 length equals 12 residues. V lost 3 bases to trimming and J lost 6 bases, with 8 bases between them. Per germline, CDR1 MDHEN and CDR2 SYDVKM. CDR3 sequence reads: CASSLASNGYTF. The DNA for the CDR3 is TGTGCCAGCAGTTTGGCCAGTAATGGCTACACCTTC.

The chain carries TRBV7-8 and TRBJ2-1; D might be TRBD2 (6 bases). Trimming took 8 bases from V and 7 from J, leaving 15 bases between them. The CDR3 totals 13 residues. Germline V gene sequence: CDR1 SGHVS, CDR2 FQNEAQ. The CDR3 nucleotides are TGTGCCAGCGGCGGGGATCGGGTTAATGAGCAGTTCTTC. Amino acid sequence: CASGGDRVNEQFF.

This clone came up once. The V call is TRBV7-3, the J call TRBJ2-1; 7 nucleotides match TRBD2. In germline, CDR1 is SGHTA, CDR2 FQGTGA. The CDR3 consists of 14 residues. Trimming removed 1 base from V and 6 bases from J; junction bases left unmatched: 3. The CDR3 DNA reads TGTGCCAGCAGCTTAATGGCTAGCGGCAATGAGCAGTTCTTC. It is translated as CASSLMASGNEQFF. Together with reference TRBV7-3 and TRBJ2-1, the CDR3 gives the full variable domain: GAGVSQTPSNKVTEKGKYVELRCDPISGHTALYWYRQSLGQGPEFLIYFQGTGAADDSGLPNDRFFAVRPEGSVSTLKIQRTERGDSAVYLCASSLMASGNEQFFGPGTRLTVL.

The J gene is TRBJ1-3, the V gene TRBV9; D is perhaps TRBD1 (5 bases). This CDR3 comprises 14 residues. Per the germline V gene, CDR1 is SGDLS and CDR2 is YYNGEE. Trimming stripped 1 base from V and 4 bases from J, with 9 bases between. The DNA for the CDR3 is TGTGCCAGCAGCGTACAGGGCGCCGGAAACACCATATATTTT. It yields the protein CASSVQGAGNTIYF.

The chain carries TRBV5-1 and TRBJ2-7; 7 bases are shared with TRBD1. Germline lookup yields CDR1 SGHRS and CDR2 YFSETQ. The CDR3 runs to 13 residues. The V and J ends lost 0 bases and 7 bases, in that order; junction bases with no gene match: 4. DNA of the CDR3: TGCGCCAGCAGCTTGGAGGGGGCAGGGGAGCAGTACTTC. Encoded protein: CASSLEGAGEQYF.

The chain is built from TRBV5-1 and TRBJ2-2; 13 positions agree with TRBD2. V gave up 2 bases and J gave up 4 bases; unmatched junction bases: 23. The CDR3 is 23 residues long. Per germline, CDR1 SGHRS and CDR2 YFSETQ. CDR3 DNA sequence: TGCGCCAGCAGCTTCCTCCCGGGACTAGCGGGACAATCCACCTCCCCCCGCACCGGGGAGCTGTTTTTT. It encodes CASSFLPGLAGQSTSPRTGELFF.

This clone showed up just once. The V and J genes are TRBV7-9 and TRBJ2-5; 13 nucleotides align to TRBD2. The V gene's germline CDR1 is SEHNR and CDR2 FQNEAQ (reference sequence). The CDR3 has 17 residues. The V gene end was trimmed by 3 bases and the J gene end by 1 base; junction bases not matched to a gene: 5. The DNA of the CDR3 is TGTGCCAGCAGCTTGGGGGGACTAGCGGGGCTCCAAGAGACCCAGTACTTC. Its translation: CASSLGGLAGLQETQYF.

The chain couples TRBV19 to TRBJ1-1; D is uncertain. There are 14 residues in the CDR3. Germline V gene lookup returns CDR1 LNHDA and CDR2 SQIVND (reference sequence). V lost 7 bases and J lost 0, with 12 bases in between. CDR3 amino acids: CASINPRVNTEAFF. Here the CDR3 DNA reads TGTGCCAGTATTAATCCACGAGTGAACACTGAAGCTTTCTTT.

The V call is TRBV28, the J call TRBJ2-7, with D possibly TRBD1 on 6 matching bases. The CDR3 consists of 14 residues. Germline CDR1 is MDHEN and CDR2 is SYDVKM. The V end lost 3 bases, the J end lost 3 bases, and 12 bases lay between the germline ends. The CDR3 region has the DNA TGTGCCAGCAGTTTCCATGGCAGGGGCTACGAGCAGTACTTC. The encoded protein is CASSFHGRGYEQYF.

J is TRBJ2-7 and V is TRBV5-4, with 11 bases fitting TRBD2. Germline values: CDR1 SGHNT, CDR2 YYREEE (reference sequence). The junction had 8 bases not matched to a gene; V was cut back by 2 bases and J by 4 bases. The CDR3 totals 16 residues. CDR3 sequence reads: CASSFSGRAEKYEQYF. In DNA, the CDR3 is TGTGCCAGCAGCTTTAGCGGGAGGGCGGAAAAGTACGAGCAGTACTTC.